Reported below is one TCR beta chain. Its cognate antigen is unknown. CDR3 size: 16 residues. V shed 4 bases, J shed 1 base, and the junction held 5 bases outside the gene matches. Germline CDR1 KGHSH, CDR2 LQKENI. TCRdb redid the calling of the 5' RACE reads with MiXCR, one entry per CDR3 protein. Among about 250,000 distinct CDR3 sequences listed, about 14% were seen once. The data were taken from a study of identical twins. Findings and limits, study-wide: Possibly, invariant MAIT and iNKT cells partly confounded zero-insertion analyses. Out-of-frame alpha sequences shared by twins were enriched for low generation probability. The authors drew conclusions from cross-sectional statistical analysis rather than following the same donors.

The TCR originated in a woman aged 18-29 years in good health. The chain carries TRBV18 and TRBJ2-1; 9 nucleotides line up with TRBD1. What was sequenced was memory (CD45RO+) T cells sorted from blood. The CDR3 DNA follows: TGTGCCAGCTCACTGTTCGGACAGGGGTCCTACAATGAGCAGTTCTTC. Its translation: CASSLFGQGSYNEQFF.